This T cell receptor beta chain was identified in a study of cytomegalovirus exposure and HLA in healthy donors. PCR used 60 Vbeta primers and 13 Jbeta primers. Profiled with immunoSEQ multiplex PCR; TCRdb holds only in-frame clones, not every one. The table lists some 120,000 clones, approximately 80% of them singletons. CDR3 size: 12 residues. Germline values: CDR1 GTSNPN, CDR2 SVGIG (reference sequence). V dropped 4 bases and J dropped 5; count of bases not matched to a gene: 2. The chain links TRBV30 to TRBJ2-5, with 9 bases matching TRBD2. This clonotype originated in a woman between 40 and 55 years old in good health and CMV-seropositive. Sequencing was performed on PBMCs. CDR3 sequence reads: CAWTSGEETQYF. Here the CDR3 DNA reads TGTGCCTGGACTAGCGGGGAGGAGACCCAGTACTTC.